This T cell receptor (beta chain) was sequenced for a study of cytomegalovirus exposure and HLA in healthy donors. The study's findings and limits: The finding came from a later analysis; first-cohort TCR clusters tended to co-occur in the approximately 120 validation repertoires. The authors confirmed in vitro that a few CMV-associated chains were specific for CMV antigens. There were 150 to 200 TCR beta chains listed as cytomegalovirus-associated.

This CDR3 is 16 amino acids long. V trimming: 1 base; J trimming: 4 bases; junction bases outside the gene matches: 6. Germline V lookup: CDR1 LGHNA, CDR2 YSLEER. In the case of this clone: Its target is not known.

The donors were members of the validation cohort, which comprised 120 subjects and was separate from the first cohort of more than 500 subjects. Here immunoSEQ multiplex PCR was the method, and the copy in TCRdb shows in-frame clones only, minus some. The repertoire holds approximately 160,000 clones, with less than 90% as singletons. The V and J genes are TRBV4-3 and TRBJ1-3, with TRBD1 identical over 8 bases. This TCR came from a woman aged 18-29 years in good health and CMV-seropositive. Specimen: PBMCs. CDR3: CASSQVQGAGGNTIYF. CDR3 in DNA: TGCGCCAGCAGCCAAGTTCAGGGGGCCGGAGGAAACACCATATATTTT.